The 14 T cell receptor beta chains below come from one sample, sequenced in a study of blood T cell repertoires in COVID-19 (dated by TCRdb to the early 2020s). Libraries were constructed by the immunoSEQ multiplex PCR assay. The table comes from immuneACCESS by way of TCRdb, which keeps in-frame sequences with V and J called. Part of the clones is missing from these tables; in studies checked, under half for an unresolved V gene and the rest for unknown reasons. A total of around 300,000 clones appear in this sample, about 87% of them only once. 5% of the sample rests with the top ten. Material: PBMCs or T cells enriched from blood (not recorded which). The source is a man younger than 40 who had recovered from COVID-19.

In DNA, the CDR3 is TGTGCCAGCAGTCCCCTATACCGGGACAGGCAGTATCAGCCCCAGCATTTT. This sequence encodes CASSPLYRDRQYQPQHF. The genes are TRBV27 and TRBJ1-5; 8 bases are a match to TRBD1. The CDR3 has 17 residues. V shed 5 bases and J 5 bases; nucleotides not matched to a gene: 14. Germline CDR1 MNHEY, CDR2 SMNVEV (reference sequence).

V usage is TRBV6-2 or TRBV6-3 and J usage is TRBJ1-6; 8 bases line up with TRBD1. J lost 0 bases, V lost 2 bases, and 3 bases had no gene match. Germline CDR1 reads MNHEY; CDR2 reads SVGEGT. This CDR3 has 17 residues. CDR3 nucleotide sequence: TGTGCCAGCAGTTACCTGACAGGGGTCTCCTATAATTCACCCCTCCACTTT. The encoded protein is CASSYLTGVSYNSPLHF.

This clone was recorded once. DNA for the CDR3: TGTGCCAGCAGCTTAACAACAGGGGCTCTCTTCTATGGCTACACCTTC. Protein: CASSLTTGALFYGYTF. The genes are TRBV5-5 and TRBJ1-2; TRBD1 aligns across 7 bases. CDR3 length: 16 residues. Trimming at V came to 2 bases and at J to 4 bases, leaving 11 bases not matched to a gene. Germline V gives CDR1 SGHKS, CDR2 YYEKEE (reference sequence).

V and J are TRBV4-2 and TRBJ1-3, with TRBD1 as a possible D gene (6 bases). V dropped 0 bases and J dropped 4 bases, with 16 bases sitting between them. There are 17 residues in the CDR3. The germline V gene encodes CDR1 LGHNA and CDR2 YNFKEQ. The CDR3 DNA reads TGTGCCAGCAGCCAAGATCTGTGGCAGGGGTTCGGAAACACCATATATTTT. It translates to CASSQDLWQGFGNTIYF.

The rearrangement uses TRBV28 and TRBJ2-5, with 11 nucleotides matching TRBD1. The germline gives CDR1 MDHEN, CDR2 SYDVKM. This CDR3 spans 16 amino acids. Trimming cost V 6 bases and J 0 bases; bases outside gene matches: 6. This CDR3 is CASRGRDRGYQETQYF. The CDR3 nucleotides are TGTGCCAGCAGGGGGAGGGACAGGGGGTACCAAGAGACCCAGTACTTC.

Written as DNA, the CDR3 is TGTGCCAGCAGCAATCGACTAGCGACTAGCACAGATACGCAGTATTTT. Translation gives CASSNRLATSTDTQYF. The chain has TRBV7-9 and TRBJ2-3; TRBD2 matches at 8 bases. J lost 0 bases, V lost 5 bases, and 7 bases had no gene match. Germline V gene lookup returns CDR1 SEHNR and CDR2 FQNEAQ (reference sequence). This CDR3 comprises 16 residues. The full variable domain, in which reference TRBV7-9 and TRBJ2-3 provide the parts outside the CDR3, is DTGVSQNPRHKITKRGQNVTFRCDPISEHNRLYWYRQTLGQGPEFLTYFQNEAQLEKSRLLSDRFSAERPKGSFSTLEIQRTEQGDSAMYLCASSNRLATSTDTQYFGPGTRLTVL.

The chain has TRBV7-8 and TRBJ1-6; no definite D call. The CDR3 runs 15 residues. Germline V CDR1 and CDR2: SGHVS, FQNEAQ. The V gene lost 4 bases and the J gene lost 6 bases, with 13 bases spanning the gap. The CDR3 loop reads CASSSLQAGNSPLHF. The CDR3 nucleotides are TGTGCCAGCAGCTCGCTGCAAGCGGGTAATTCACCCCTCCACTTT.

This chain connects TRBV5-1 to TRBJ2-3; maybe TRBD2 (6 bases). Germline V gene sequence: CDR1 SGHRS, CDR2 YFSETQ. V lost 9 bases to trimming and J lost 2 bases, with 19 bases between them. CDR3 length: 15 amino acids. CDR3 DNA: TGCGCCACTACAGTCGGGCGGGGCTACACAGATACGCAGTATTTT. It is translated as CATTVGRGYTDTQYF.

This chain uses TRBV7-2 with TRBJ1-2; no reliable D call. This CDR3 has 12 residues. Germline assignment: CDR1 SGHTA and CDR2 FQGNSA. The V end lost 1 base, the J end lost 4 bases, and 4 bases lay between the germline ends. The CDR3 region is CASSLGGYGYTF. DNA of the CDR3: TGTGCCAGCAGCTTAGGAGGCTATGGCTACACCTTC.

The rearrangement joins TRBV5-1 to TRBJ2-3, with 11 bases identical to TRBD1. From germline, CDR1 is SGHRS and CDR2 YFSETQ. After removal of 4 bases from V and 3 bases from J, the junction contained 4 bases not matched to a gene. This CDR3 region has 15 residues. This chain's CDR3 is CASSPGQGGTDTQYF. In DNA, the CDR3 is TGCGCCAGCAGCCCGGGACAGGGGGGAACAGATACGCAGTATTTT.

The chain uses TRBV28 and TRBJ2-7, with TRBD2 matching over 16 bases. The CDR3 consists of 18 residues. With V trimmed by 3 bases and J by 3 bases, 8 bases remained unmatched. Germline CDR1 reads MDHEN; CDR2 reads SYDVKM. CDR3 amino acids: CASSLQGLAGGPYYEQYF. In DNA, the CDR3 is TGTGCCAGCAGTTTGCAGGGACTAGCGGGGGGGCCTTACTACGAGCAGTACTTC. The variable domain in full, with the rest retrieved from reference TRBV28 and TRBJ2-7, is DVKVTQSSRYLVKRTGEKVFLECVQDMDHENMFWYRQDPGLGLRLIYFSYDVKMKEKGDIPEGYSVSREKKERFSLILESASTNQTSMYLCASSLQGLAGGPYYEQYFGPGTRLTVT.

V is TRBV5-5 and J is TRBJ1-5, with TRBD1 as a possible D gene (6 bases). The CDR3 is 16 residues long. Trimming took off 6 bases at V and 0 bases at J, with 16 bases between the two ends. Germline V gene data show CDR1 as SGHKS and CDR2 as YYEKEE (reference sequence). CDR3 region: CASNPTGTNSNQPQHF. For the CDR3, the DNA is TGTGCCAGCAACCCAACAGGGACTAATAGCAATCAGCCCCAGCATTTT.

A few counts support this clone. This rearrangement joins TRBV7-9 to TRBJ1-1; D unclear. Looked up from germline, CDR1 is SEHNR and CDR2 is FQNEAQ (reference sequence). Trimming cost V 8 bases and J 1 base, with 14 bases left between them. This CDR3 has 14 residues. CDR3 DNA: TGTGCCAGCTTACGAGGAGGCGGGAACACTGAAGCTTTCTTT. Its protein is CASLRGGGNTEAFF.

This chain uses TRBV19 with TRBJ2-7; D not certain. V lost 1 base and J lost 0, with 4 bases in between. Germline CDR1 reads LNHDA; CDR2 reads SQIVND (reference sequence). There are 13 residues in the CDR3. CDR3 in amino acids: CASSIGASYEQYF. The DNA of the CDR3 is TGTGCCAGTAGTATAGGGGCCTCCTACGAGCAGTACTTC.